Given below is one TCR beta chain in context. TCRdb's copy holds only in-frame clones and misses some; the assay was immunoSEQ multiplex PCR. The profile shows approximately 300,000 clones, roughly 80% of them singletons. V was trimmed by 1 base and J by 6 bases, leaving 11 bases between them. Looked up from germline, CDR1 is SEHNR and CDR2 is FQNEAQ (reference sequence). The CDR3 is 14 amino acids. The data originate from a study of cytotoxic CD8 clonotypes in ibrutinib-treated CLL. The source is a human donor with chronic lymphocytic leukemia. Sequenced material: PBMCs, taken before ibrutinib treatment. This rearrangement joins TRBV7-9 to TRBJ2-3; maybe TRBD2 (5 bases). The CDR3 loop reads CASSLGGSADTQYF. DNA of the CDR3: TGTGCCAGCAGCTTAGGAGGTAGCGCGGATACGCAGTATTTT.